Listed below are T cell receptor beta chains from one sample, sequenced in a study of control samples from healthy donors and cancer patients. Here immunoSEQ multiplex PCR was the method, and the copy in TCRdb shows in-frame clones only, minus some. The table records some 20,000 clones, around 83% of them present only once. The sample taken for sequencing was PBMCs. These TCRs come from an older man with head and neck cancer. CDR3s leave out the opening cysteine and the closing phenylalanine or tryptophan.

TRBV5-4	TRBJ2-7	ASSPQTSGPYEQY
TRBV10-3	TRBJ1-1	AISESAISRGTEAF
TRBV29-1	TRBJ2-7	SVKGGDSYEQY
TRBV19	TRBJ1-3	ASSIQGHYSGNTIY
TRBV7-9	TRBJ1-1	ASSPRGAMNTEAF
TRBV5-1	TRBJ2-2	ASSLDATGELF
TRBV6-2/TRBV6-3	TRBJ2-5	ASSYTTGQETQY
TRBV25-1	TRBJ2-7	ASSPEGYEQY
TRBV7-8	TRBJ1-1	ASSLVGGAGWTEAF
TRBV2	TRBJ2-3	ASSSTRDSFSTDTQY
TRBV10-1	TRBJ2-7	ASSEGTGASYEQY
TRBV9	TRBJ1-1	ASSVGGGESEAF
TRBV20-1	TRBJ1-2	SATRENGYT
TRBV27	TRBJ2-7	ASSSGLARSSYEQY
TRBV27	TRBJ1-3	ASSAGLSSGNTIY
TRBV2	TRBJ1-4	ASSEVWGSNEKLF
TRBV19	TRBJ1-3	ASSTKVTGGSGNTIY
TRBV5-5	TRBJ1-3	ASSTGGGNTIY
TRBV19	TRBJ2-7	ASSVQGNEQY
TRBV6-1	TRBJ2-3	ASSEARLVADTQY
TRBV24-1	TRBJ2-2	ATSDGRGFANTGELF
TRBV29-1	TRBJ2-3	SVLSTSTDTQY
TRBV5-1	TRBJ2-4	ASSGGQGNIQY
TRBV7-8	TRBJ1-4	ASRPYANEKLF
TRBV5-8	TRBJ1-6	ASSLAGVDSPLH
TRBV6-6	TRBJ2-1	ASSPSGGAYNEQF
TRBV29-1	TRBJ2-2	SAIGQGASGELF
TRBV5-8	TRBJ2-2	ASSSNPRTGIGELF
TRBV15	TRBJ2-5	ATSRDLEGETQY
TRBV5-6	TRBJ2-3	ASTLATDTQY
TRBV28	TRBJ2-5	ASSPLRGNQETQY
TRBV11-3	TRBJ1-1	ASSFQMNTEAF
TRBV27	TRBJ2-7	ASSYQGTSGNSYEQY
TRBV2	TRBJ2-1	ASSTLSSYNEQF
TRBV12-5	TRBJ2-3	ASGSTGGFDTQY
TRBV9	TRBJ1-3	ASSAGPTTAGNTIY
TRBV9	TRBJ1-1	ASSVGRTDWNTEAF
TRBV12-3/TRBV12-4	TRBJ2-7	ASSRGAGYEQY
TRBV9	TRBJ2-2	ASSLNTGELF